Shown below are 13 T cell receptor beta chains from a single sample sequenced in a study of T cells after yellow fever vaccination (dated by TCRdb to the late 2010s). Library preparation was by 5' RACE. Instrument on record: Illumina HiSeq 2500. TCRdb cleaned the public reads at Q25 with fastp, built clones with MiXCR and kept in-frame beta chains. Each entry is one CDR3 protein sequence, shown with its most common DNA and genes. Recorded for this sample are under 200,000 distinct CDR3 sequences; 6% to 7.5% of them occurred a single time. Of the sample, approximately 2.4% is held by the ten largest clones. The treatment or condition label of this sample denotes: live attenuated yellow fever vaccine strain. Material: CD4+ T cells sorted from PBMCs, obtained 5 to 6 days after the first yellow fever vaccination. These TCRs come from a man aged 18 to 30 who received the YFV17D yellow fever vaccine.

Only a few counts were recorded for this clonotype. This rearrangement joins TRBV20-1 to TRBJ2-1; either TRBD1 or TRBD2 may supply D (7 bases each). V gave up 3 bases and J gave up 6 bases, with 18 bases separating them. The CDR3 totals 15 residues. Germline CDR1 is DFQATT and CDR2 is SNEGSKA (reference sequence). The CDR3 region is CSASQGGSISNEQFF. In DNA, the CDR3 is TGCAGTGCTAGCCAGGGGGGGTCGATATCCAATGAGCAGTTCTTC.

This clonotype occurred many times. V and J are TRBV20-1 and TRBJ2-3, with a weak D call TRBD1 (5 bases). This CDR3 contains 15 residues. With 6 bases removed from V and 2 bases from J, the gap between germline ends came to 18 bases. CDR1 DFQATT and CDR2 SNEGSKA come from the germline V gene (reference sequence). CDR3 in DNA: TGCAGTGCGGAATCGGACACACGGAACACAGATACGCAGTATTTT. Protein product: CSAESDTRNTDTQYF.

This clonotype was seen more than once but under ten times. V is TRBV27 and J is TRBJ1-2, with D perhaps matching TRBD1 (6 bases). CDR1 and CDR2 from the germline V gene are MNHEY and SMNVEV (reference sequence). V lost 2 bases, J lost 7 bases, and 14 bases lay in between. The CDR3 extends over 14 amino acids. CDR3 region: CASSLNRAGSGYTF. The CDR3 DNA follows: TGTGCCAGCAGTTTAAACAGGGCTGGCTCTGGCTACACCTTC.

J is TRBJ2-1 and V is TRBV5-5, with 7 bases that match TRBD1. The CDR3 is made up of 15 amino acids. CDR1 and CDR2 from the germline V gene are SGHKS and YYEKEE (reference sequence). V lost 1 base and J lost 6; bases outside the gene matches: 7. Written as DNA, the CDR3 is TGTGCCAGCAGCTTGTTGGGGCAGGGGGTCAATGAGCAGTTCTTC. Translating it yields CASSLLGQGVNEQFF.

There are many counts of this clonotype. This chain joins TRBV7-2 and TRBJ2-7; tentative D call: TRBD2 (7 bases). Germline CDR1 SGHTA, CDR2 FQGNSA. This CDR3 is 14 amino acids long. V was shortened by 5 bases and J by 5 bases, with 16 bases between the two germline ends. CDR3 bases: TGTGCCAGCAGCCTGCGGGGGCGGATGAACGAGCAGTACGTC. Protein sequence: CASSLRGRMNEQYV.

This clonotype was detected ten times or more. J is TRBJ1-6 and V is TRBV10-3; 9 bases fit TRBD1. The junction had 7 bases not matched to a gene; V was cut back by 10 bases and J by 9 bases. The CDR3 length is 13 residues. Germline V gene data show CDR1 as ENHRY and CDR2 as SYGVKD. The CDR3 loop reads CANRDREASPLHF. DNA for the CDR3: TGTGCCAACCGGGACAGGGAAGCTTCACCCCTCCACTTT.

This clonotype was picked up many times. The chain is built from TRBV9 and TRBJ1-6; no clear D gene. This CDR3 spans 15 amino acids. With 0 bases removed from V and 4 bases from J, the gap between germline ends came to 8 bases. The germline V gene has CDR1 SGDLS and CDR2 YYNGEE. The chain's CDR3 is CASSVGSPYNSPLHF. The CDR3 region has the DNA TGTGCCAGCAGCGTAGGTTCACCTTATAATTCACCCCTCCACTTT.

This clonotype came up many times. This chain connects TRBV18 to TRBJ1-4; perhaps TRBD1 as D (5 bases). This CDR3 has 14 residues. The V and J ends lost 3 bases and 5 bases respectively, with 10 bases between them. The germline gives CDR1 KGHSH, CDR2 LQKENI. The DNA for the CDR3 is TGTGCCAGCTCACCGCCGGGACGGAATGAAAAACTGTTTTTT. Its protein product is CASSPPGRNEKLFF.

This clonotype was seen many times. J is TRBJ2-3 and V is TRBV18; no firm D call. V was clipped by 4 bases and J by 2 bases, with 10 bases between them. The CDR3 totals 14 residues. CDR1 and CDR2 from the germline V gene are KGHSH and LQKENI. The CDR3 here is CASSLSTVTDTQYF. The CDR3 DNA reads TGTGCCAGCTCACTATCGACGGTCACAGATACGCAGTATTTT.

This clonotype was picked up a small number of times. The chain links TRBV20-1 to TRBJ2-5, with 8 bases lining up with TRBD2. Trimming took 2 bases from V and 1 from J; bases not matched to a gene: 3. Germline lookup yields CDR1 DFQATT and CDR2 SNEGSKA (reference sequence). This CDR3 spans 14 amino acids. CDR3 in amino acids: CSARQRGPQETQYF. For the CDR3, the DNA is TGCAGTGCTAGACAGCGGGGGCCCCAAGAGACCCAGTACTTC.

This clonotype was observed many times. This chain links TRBV7-2 with TRBJ2-2; a possible D gene is TRBD1 (6 bases). V was clipped by 5 bases and J by 1 base, with 17 bases between them. CDR3 length: 17 amino acids. CDR1 is SGHTA and CDR2 is FQGNSA in the germline V gene. The chain's CDR3 is CASSPSSGVWNTGELFF. The CDR3 nucleotides read TGTGCCAGCAGCCCGAGTTCAGGGGTTTGGAACACCGGGGAGCTGTTTTTT.

This clonotype has only a few counts. The J gene is TRBJ2-6, the V gene TRBV4-2, with a possible D match to TRBD1 (5 bases). The V end lost 5 bases, the J end lost 3 bases, and 11 bases lay between the germline ends. The germline V gene encodes CDR1 LGHNA and CDR2 YNFKEQ. The CDR3 totals 15 residues. The chain's CDR3 is CASSKQGSGANVLTF. Here the CDR3 DNA reads TGTGCCAGCAGCAAGCAGGGTAGTGGGGCCAACGTCCTGACTTTC.

The chain recombines TRBV20-1 with TRBJ2-1; 9 nucleotides align to TRBD1. Trimming at V came to 0 bases and at J to 6 bases, leaving 6 bases not matched to a gene. The V gene's germline CDR1 is DFQATT and CDR2 SNEGSKA (reference sequence). The CDR3 spans 15 residues. CDR3 bases: TGCAGTGCTAGAGAACCGAGGGACAGGGTCAATGAGCAGTTCTTC. Translation gives CSAREPRDRVNEQFF.